Shown below are 5 T cell receptor beta chains from a single sample sequenced in a study of control samples from healthy donors and cancer patients. Assay: immunoSEQ multiplex PCR; the TCRdb copy retains only in-frame clones and omits some. The table shows 130,000 or so clones, with less than 95% occurring only once. The sample comprised blood. The receptor set was obtained from a man aged 18 to 29 in good health.

DNA for the CDR3: TGTGCCAGCAGTATAGCGGGGGCCGCCGGGGAGCTGTTTTTT. It yields the protein CASSIAGAAGELFF. The J gene is TRBJ2-2, the V gene TRBV27; 9 bases are a match to TRBD2. J lost 6 bases, V lost 5 bases, and 4 bases had no gene match. Germline CDR1 reads MNHEY; CDR2 reads SMNVEV (reference sequence). CDR3 length: 14 amino acids.

The chain joins TRBV5-1 to TRBJ1-1, with D possibly matching TRBD1 (5 bases). The CDR3 consists of 14 residues. The ends were cut back, 0 bases at V and 3 bases at J, with 9 bases in the middle. Germline values: CDR1 SGHRS, CDR2 YFSETQ. The CDR3 here is CASSLAQGYTEAFF. CDR3 coding DNA: TGCGCCAGCAGCTTGGCTCAGGGATACACTGAAGCTTTCTTT.

This sequence joins TRBV29-1 and TRBJ2-5; possibly TRBD1 or TRBD2 for D (5 bases each). V lost 4 bases, J lost 5 bases, and 17 bases lay in between. Per the germline V gene, CDR1 is SQVTM and CDR2 is ANQGSEA. This CDR3 spans 14 amino acids. In DNA, the CDR3 is TGCAGCGTTGCCGGGACCGAGGGAGTGGAGACCCAGTACTTC. It codes for CSVAGTEGVETQYF.

This clone was seen more than once but under ten times. J is TRBJ2-7 and V is TRBV7-2, with 7 bases matching TRBD2. Looked up from germline, CDR1 is SGHTA and CDR2 is FQGNSA. V dropped 3 bases and J dropped 0; count of bases not matched to a gene: 8. The CDR3 is 16 residues long. For the CDR3, the DNA is TGTGCCAGCAGCTTGGAGGGAGCTAGCGGCTCCTACGAGCAGTACTTC. It encodes CASSLEGASGSYEQYF.

The chain uses TRBV7-6 and TRBJ2-3, with 15 bases matching TRBD2. With V trimmed by 5 bases and J by 0 bases, 6 bases remained unmatched. Germline values: CDR1 SGHVS, CDR2 FNYEAQ. There are 18 residues in the CDR3. In DNA, the CDR3 is TGTGCCAGCAGCCTTGGACTAGCGGGGGGGACTAGCACAGATACGCAGTATTTT. Amino acids: CASSLGLAGGTSTDTQYF.